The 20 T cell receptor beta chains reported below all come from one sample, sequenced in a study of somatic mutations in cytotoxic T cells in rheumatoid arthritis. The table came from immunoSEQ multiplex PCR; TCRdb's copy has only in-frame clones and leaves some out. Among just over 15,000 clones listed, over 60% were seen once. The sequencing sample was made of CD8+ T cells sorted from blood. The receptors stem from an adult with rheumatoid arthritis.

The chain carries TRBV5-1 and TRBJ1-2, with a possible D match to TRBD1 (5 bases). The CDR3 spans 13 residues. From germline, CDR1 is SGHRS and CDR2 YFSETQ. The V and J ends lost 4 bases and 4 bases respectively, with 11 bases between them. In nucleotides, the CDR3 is TGCGCCAGCAGCGGAGACAGCCCCTATGGCTACACCTTC. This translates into CASSGDSPYGYTF.

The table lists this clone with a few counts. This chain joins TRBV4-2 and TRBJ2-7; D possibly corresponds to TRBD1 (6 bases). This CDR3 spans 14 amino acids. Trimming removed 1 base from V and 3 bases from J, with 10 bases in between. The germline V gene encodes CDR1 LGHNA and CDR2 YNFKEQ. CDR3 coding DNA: TGTGCCAGCAGCCAAGCCACACAGGGCTACGAGCAGTACTTC. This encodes CASSQATQGYEQYF.

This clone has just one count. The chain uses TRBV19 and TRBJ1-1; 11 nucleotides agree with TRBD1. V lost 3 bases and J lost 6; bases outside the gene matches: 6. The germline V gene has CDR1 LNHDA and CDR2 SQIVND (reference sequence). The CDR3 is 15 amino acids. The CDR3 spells CASSISTGQGAEAFF. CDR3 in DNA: TGTGCCAGTAGTATTTCAACGGGACAGGGGGCTGAAGCTTTCTTT.

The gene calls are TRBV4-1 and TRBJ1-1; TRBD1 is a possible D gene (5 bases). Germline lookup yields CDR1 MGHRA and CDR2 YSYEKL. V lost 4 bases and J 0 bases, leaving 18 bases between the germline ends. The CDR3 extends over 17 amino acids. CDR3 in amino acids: CASSRQQVGGMNTEAFF. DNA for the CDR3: TGCGCCAGCAGCCGACAACAGGTCGGGGGGATGAACACTGAAGCTTTCTTT.

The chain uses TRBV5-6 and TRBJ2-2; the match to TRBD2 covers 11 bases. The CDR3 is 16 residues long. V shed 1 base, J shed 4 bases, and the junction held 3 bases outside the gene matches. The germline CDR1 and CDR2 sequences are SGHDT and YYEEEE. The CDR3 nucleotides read TGTGCCAGCAGCTTGTTTCTAGCGGGAGGCACCGGGGAGCTGTTTTTT. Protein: CASSLFLAGGTGELFF.

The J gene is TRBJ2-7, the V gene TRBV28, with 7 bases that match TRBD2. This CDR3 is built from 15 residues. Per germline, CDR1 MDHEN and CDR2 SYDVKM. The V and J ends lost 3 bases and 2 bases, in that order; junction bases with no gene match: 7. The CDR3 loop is CASSFGLADPYEQYF. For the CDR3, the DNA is TGTGCCAGCAGTTTTGGGCTAGCGGACCCCTACGAGCAGTACTTC.

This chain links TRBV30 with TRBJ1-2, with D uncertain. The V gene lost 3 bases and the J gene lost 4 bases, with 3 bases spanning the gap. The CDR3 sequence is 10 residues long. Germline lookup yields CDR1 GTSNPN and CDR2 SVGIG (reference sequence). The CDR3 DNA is TGTGCCTGGAGAACCTATGGCTACACCTTC. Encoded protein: CAWRTYGYTF.

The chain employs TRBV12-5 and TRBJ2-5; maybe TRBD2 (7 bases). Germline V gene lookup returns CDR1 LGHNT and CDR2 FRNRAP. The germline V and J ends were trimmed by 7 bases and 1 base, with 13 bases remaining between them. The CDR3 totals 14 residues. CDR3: CASAVGGGQETQYF. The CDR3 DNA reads TGTGCTAGTGCGGTGGGAGGGGGCCAAGAGACCCAGTACTTC.

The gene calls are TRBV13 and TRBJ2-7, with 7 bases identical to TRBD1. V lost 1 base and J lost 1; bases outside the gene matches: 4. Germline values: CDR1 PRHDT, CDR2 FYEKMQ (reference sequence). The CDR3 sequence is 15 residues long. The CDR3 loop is CASSLVGQASYEQYF. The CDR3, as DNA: TGTGCCAGCAGCTTAGTCGGACAGGCTTCCTACGAGCAGTACTTC.

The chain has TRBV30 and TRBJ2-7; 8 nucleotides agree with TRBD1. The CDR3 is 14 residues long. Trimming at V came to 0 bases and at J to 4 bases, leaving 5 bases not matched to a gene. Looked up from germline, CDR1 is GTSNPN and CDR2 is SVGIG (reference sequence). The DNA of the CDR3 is TGTGCCTGGAGTGTATCACAGGGGGGTTACGAGCAGTACTTC. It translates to CAWSVSQGGYEQYF.

The DNA of the CDR3 is TGTGCCAGCAGGTTGTGGGGAGGACACAATCAGCCCCAGCATTTT. The encoded protein is CASRLWGGHNQPQHF. The J gene is TRBJ1-5, the V gene TRBV28, with D perhaps matching TRBD1 (5 bases). CDR1 and CDR2 from the germline V gene are MDHEN and SYDVKM. The CDR3 length is 15 residues. The V end lost 6 bases, the J end lost 3 bases, and 15 bases lay between the germline ends. The variable domain in full, with the rest retrieved from reference TRBV28 and TRBJ1-5, is DVKVTQSSRYLVKRTGEKVFLECVQDMDHENMFWYRQDPGLGLRLIYFSYDVKMKEKGDIPEGYSVSREKKERFSLILESASTNQTSMYLCASRLWGGHNQPQHFGDGTRLSIL.

The CDR3 nucleotides are TGTGCCAGCAGTTTATTCGGGGGAGGGCCTTTAGATACGCAGTATTTT. Translated, it gives CASSLFGGGPLDTQYF. The V call is TRBV27, the J call TRBJ2-3; TRBD2 matches 7 bases. After removal of 1 base from V and 5 bases from J, the junction contained 9 bases not matched to a gene. This CDR3 spans 16 amino acids. Germline V gene lookup returns CDR1 MNHEY and CDR2 SMNVEV (reference sequence).

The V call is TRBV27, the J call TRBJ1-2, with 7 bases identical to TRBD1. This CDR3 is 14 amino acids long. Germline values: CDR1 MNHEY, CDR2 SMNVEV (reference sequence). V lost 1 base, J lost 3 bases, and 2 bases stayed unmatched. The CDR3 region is CASSLWQGDYGYTF. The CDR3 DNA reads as TGTGCCAGCAGTTTATGGCAGGGGGACTATGGCTACACCTTC.

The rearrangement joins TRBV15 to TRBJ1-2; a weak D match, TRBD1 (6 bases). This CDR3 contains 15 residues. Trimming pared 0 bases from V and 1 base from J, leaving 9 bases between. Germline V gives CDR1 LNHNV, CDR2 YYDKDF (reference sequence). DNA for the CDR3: TGTGCCACCAGCAGAGATACAGGGCGTAACTATGGCTACACCTTC. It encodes CATSRDTGRNYGYTF.

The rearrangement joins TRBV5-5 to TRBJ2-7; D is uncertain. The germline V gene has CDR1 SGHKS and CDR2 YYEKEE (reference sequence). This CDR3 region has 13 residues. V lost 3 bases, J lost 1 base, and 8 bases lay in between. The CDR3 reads CASSYSPSYEQYF. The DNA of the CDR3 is TGTGCCAGCAGCTACTCTCCATCCTACGAGCAGTACTTC.

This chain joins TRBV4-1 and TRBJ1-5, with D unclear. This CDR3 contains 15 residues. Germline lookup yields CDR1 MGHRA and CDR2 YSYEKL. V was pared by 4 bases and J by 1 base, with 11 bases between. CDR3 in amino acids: CASSPGVLSNQPQHF. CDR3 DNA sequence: TGCGCCAGCAGCCCCGGGGTATTAAGCAATCAGCCCCAGCATTTT.

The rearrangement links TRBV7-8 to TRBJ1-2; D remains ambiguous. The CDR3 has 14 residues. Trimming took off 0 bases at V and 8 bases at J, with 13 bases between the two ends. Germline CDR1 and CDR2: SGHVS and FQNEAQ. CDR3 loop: CASSLAGPTDGYTF. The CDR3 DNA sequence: TGTGCCAGCAGCTTAGCGGGCCCCACCGACGGCTACACCTTC.

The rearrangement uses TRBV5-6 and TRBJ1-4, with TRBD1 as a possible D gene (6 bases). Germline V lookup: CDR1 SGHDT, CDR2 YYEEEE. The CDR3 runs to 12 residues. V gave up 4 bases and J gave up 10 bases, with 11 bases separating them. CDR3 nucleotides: TGTGCCAGCAGCAAACTACAGGGAAAACTGTTTTTT. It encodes CASSKLQGKLFF.

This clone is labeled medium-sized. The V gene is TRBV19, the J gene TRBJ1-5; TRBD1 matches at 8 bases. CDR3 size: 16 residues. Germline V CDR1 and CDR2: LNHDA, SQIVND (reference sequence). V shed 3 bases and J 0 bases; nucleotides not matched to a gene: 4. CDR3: CASSINRGDSNQPQHF. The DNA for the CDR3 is TGTGCCAGTAGTATTAACAGGGGGGATAGCAATCAGCCCCAGCATTTT.

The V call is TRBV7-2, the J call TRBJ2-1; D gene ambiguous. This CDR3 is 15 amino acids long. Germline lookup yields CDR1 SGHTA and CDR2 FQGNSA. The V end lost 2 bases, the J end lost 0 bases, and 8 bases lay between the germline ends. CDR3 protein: CASSLSPSSYNEQFF. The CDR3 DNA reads TGTGCCAGCAGCTTATCCCCGAGCTCCTACAATGAGCAGTTCTTC.